This T cell receptor beta chain was observed in a study of cytomegalovirus exposure and HLA in healthy donors (dated 2017 in TCRdb). Study-wide context: An earlier analysis of fewer than 750 of the donors reported approximately 260 Gb of sequence data and around 100 million unique TCR beta sequences obtained from about 179 million T cells. Across 300 to 400 genotyped donors of the cohort, an average of approximately 220,000 unique TCR beta nucleotide sequences per donor were sequenced, and roughly 17% of those sequences were non-productive. The study used immunosequencing to profile the T cell repertoires of approximately 630 subjects and linked those repertoires to cytomegalovirus serostatus. To predict cytomegalovirus infection status, the study brought together high-throughput TCR immunosequencing, statistical association of individual TCRs with disease status, and machine learning. A later analysis re-examined previously published TCR beta repertoires from more than 600 donors and added high-resolution HLA genotyping to investigate patterns of TCR occurrence. In a later genetic analysis, genome-wide SNP genotypes for about three fifths of the 666 donors were used, and that subset was treated as a discovery cohort. In an earlier analysis of around 540 of the donors, high-throughput TCR beta sequencing was used to judge whether each TCR beta V gene segment behaved as functional or pseudogenic. Of the roughly 400 genotyped donors, about 84% fell in the genetic ancestry cluster associated with self-reported Caucasian donors. Roughly 5 DR-DQ haplotypes were handled as single units for association and clustering, since linkage in the cohort was strong. Typing coverage differed by locus: A, B, C, DRB1 and DQB1 were typed in about 629-640 donors, DQA1 in 500 to 550, DPA1 in some 600, and DPB1 in approximately 450. HLA typing included class I and class II loci at four-digit resolution. Donor age, sex, ethnicity and CMV serostatus were compiled together with the repertoire data. Rather than using new phenotypic data, the later analysis identified candidate immune exposures from TCR beta sequences and from how often those sequences occurred across donors. Every discovery cohort repertoire had been produced on one sequencing platform. The study was designed to test whether signatures of past pathogen exposure could be identified by cataloging public T cell receptors. An early release covering 550 to 700 HLA-typed donors comprised approximately 300 gigabases of sequencing data and tens of millions of unique TCR sequences. Besides the first cohort of 500 to 700 subjects, a separate validation cohort made up of roughly 120 different subjects was used. What the study reported, not specific to this receptor: Three of the identified cytomegalovirus-associated TCR beta chains were confirmed in vitro to be specific for cytomegalovirus antigens. Some IMGT-functional V segments, including TRBV6-2 and TRBV6-3, could not be distinguished by the 87-base-pair reads and were therefore excluded. A further reported finding was that TCR beta sequences accurately predicted the HLA-A and HLA-B alleles for most subjects in the first cohort. An association between a missense DCLRE1C variant and V-gene and J-gene trimming of TCR beta chains was found in a later genetic analysis and replicated in an independent cohort. It was suggested by the authors that the approach could potentially be generalized to other disease states and immunological phenotypes. When HLA alleles, especially DR and DQ, strongly co-occurred, TCR associations were difficult to assign to individual alleles. In this cohort, only TCR beta chains were sequenced, and detectable features were limited by the absence of alpha or paired-chain data. In a later analysis, TCR association rates were found to vary across HLA loci, with the most associated TCRs seen for DRB1 alleles and the fewest for HLA-C alleles. Presence/absence analyses assumed roughly uniform sequencing depth across donors, an assumption that may not hold. At a false discovery rate of 0.05, a later analysis linked 16,951 TCR beta sequences to specific HLA alleles. Several of the top co-occurrence clusters appeared to be linked to parvovirus B19, influenza, CMV and Epstein-Barr virus, according to a later analysis. Because counts were too low, about 17 rarely observed V segments, including chromosome 9 orphons, were excluded from the earlier analysis of 500 to 700 of the donors. The sequencing pipeline was judged likely to have produced a cluster of highly shared sequence variants as a technical artifact. Because HLA typing was missing for some donors at each locus, association tests included only the typed subset. Across donors, most TCR sequences were observed very rarely, whereas some public TCRs were present in many individuals. In a later analysis, HLA-associated TCR beta chains showed more clonal expansion and lower generation probabilities than non-associated chains that were equally common. A later analysis found that most CMV-associated TCR beta chains appeared HLA-restricted, with HLA associations seemingly driven largely by CMV exposure. Cytomegalovirus status was reported to be diagnosed by the classifier with high specificity and sensitivity in both the original and validation cohorts. The study listed 170 or so TCR beta chains as associated with cytomegalovirus. Linkage disequilibrium might explain the correlated functional status among segregating V segments, but an unknown experimental factor could not be excluded. In an earlier analysis of several hundred of the donors, most TCR beta V segments were observed in productive rearrangements about 87% or about 30% of the time, broadly matching IMGT annotations. Compared with the approximately 600-donor mean, donors in an Asian-associated ancestry cluster had fewer N-insertions in productive TCRs, according to a later genetic analysis. Immune exposure information for the cohort was limited to CMV serostatus.

The cohort comprised some 700 healthy bone marrow donors. Cohort members were all nominally healthy when sampled, although unrecorded immune exposures were likely present. The donor was CMV seronegative and was included in the group of 352 seronegative cohort members. Every donor gave a peripheral blood sample, and the peripheral blood mononuclear cells from that sample were used for TCR beta sequencing. Genomic DNA was extracted from the blood cell samples with the Qiagen DNeasy Blood Extraction Kit. This clone turned up a few times. Its recognized antigen is unknown. No base quality information exists; no much larger clone differs at one position. Libraries came from the immunoSEQ multiplex PCR assay. For the multiplex PCR, a mixture combining 60 forward primers for TCR Vbeta segments and 13 reverse primers for TCR Jbeta segments was used. The CDR3 region of rearranged TCR beta genes was amplified from genomic DNA by a multiplex PCR assay. On the Illumina HiSeq System, the amplified TCR beta libraries were sequenced as 87-base-pair reads. Per the authors' processing: Across the 670 or so repertoires, a later analysis counted tens of millions of unique TCR beta chains, around 11 million of which were shared by at least two donors. To remove PCR and sequencing errors, raw reads were error-corrected and collapsed into unique sequences using a nearest-neighbor algorithm that merged closely related sequences. V, D and J gene segments were assigned by aligning CDR3 sequences to IMGT reference sequences. Each retained sequence needed at least a six-nucleotide match to both a V gene segment and a J gene segment. Rearrangements were called productive when the CDR3 lacked stop codons and stayed in frame with V and J; all others were non-productive. CDR3 was defined by IMGT convention, running from the second conserved V-encoded cysteine to the conserved J-encoded phenylalanine. The earlier analysis of approximately 590 of the donors excluded any sequence lacking an unambiguous match to a single V gene segment. An earlier analysis of a few hundred of the donors called V segments functional above 56.7% productive rearrangements and segregating when the between-donor standard deviation exceeded 5%. To diagnose cytomegalovirus status from the catalog of TCR beta chain sequences, a statistical classification framework was built. In a later analysis, TCR nucleotide sequences were compared against IMGT/GENE-DB human TR gene sequences so that V and J genes could be assigned. In a later analysis, CDR3 sequences and most-parsimonious VDJ recombination scenarios were assigned using the TCRdist pipeline. In a later analysis, each TCR beta chain was defined by its CDR3 amino acid sequence together with its V-gene family, and reads without a unique V-gene family were excluded. In a later analysis, 550 to 650 highly shared, low-generation-probability nucleotide sequences were removed to address suspected cross-contamination and a sequencing artifact. In a later analysis, a clonal expansion index was calculated for each public chain from normalized within-repertoire ranks of inferred template counts. In a later analysis, generation probabilities were computed with a VDJ recombination model fitted to out-of-frame rearrangements, and the resulting probabilities were checked against IGoR. In a later analysis, TCR-TCR, TCR-HLA and TCR-CMV co-occurrence was scored with hypergeometric tests, and a repertoire-size bias correction was applied to TCR pairs. False discovery rates were estimated in a later analysis by permuting HLA or CMV assignments 20 times. A later analysis grouped co-occurring TCRs with DBSCAN, adding TCRdist sequence similarity when clustering within HLA-allele-positive subsets. For co-occurrence clustering, repertoires with fewer than 30,000 or more than 120,000 public chains were excluded, along with a handful of repertoires with anomalous nucleotide sharing. The table was pulled from immuneACCESS by TCRdb, which kept in-frame rearrangements only. Such tables lose some clones; where checked, under half of the loss comes from unresolved V genes, and the rest has no known cause. Clone size and V and J calls were adopted from that table, with D and trimming inferred from the DNA. This sample lists more than 95,000 clones; about 81% were detected once. Around 1% of the sample is in the top ten clones.

The germline V end is reduced by 5 bases and the J end by 8 bases; junction bases left unmatched: 4. The germline V gene (reference sequence) gives CDR1 as MNHEY and CDR2 as SMNVEV. Its CDR3 holds 15 amino acids, cysteine through phenylalanine. Kept here is only the CDR3 DNA, which spans 45 bases and is read in frame from base 1. The chain was built from TRBV27 and TRBJ2-1; 15 nucleotides in the junction match TRBD2. What was sequenced was PBMCs. The sequence derives from a woman aged 25 to 39 in good health and CMV-seronegative. CDR3 region: CASSGLAGGPYEQFF. The DNA sequence is as follows: TGTGCCAGCAGTGGACTAGCGGGAGGGCCTTATGAGCAGTTCTTC.